This TCR beta chain was sequenced during a study of blood T cell repertoires in COVID-19 (dated by TCRdb to 2020 to 2021). A note on the overall study: Samples covering the acute and convalescent phases of COVID-19 were provided by collaborators in the United States, Italy and Spain. The material from the prospective study consisted of cDNA or gDNA derived from T cells, B-cell-depleted T cells, or PBMCs. Deeply sampled blood TCRbeta repertoires from subjects exposed to, actively infected with, or recovered from COVID-19 were included in the dataset. A freely available public database, intended as a resource for researchers studying the immune response to SARS-CoV-2, is where the repertoires were released. The samples were drawn from the first 160 participants of the ongoing ImmuneRACE study and from 1,254 subjects provided by 6 global collaborators. Nearly every sample came with metadata listing a de-identified subject ID, COVID-19 status, age in years and sex. HLA class I and class II types, where available, came from metadata supplied by the sample provider rather than from assay-based typing.

Participants in the prospective study were aged roughly 18 to 95 years, lived in 20 to 25 United States geographic areas, and enrolled through a virtual design. In the prospective study, participants were assigned to cohorts based on the clinical history participants reported in a screening survey and a study questionnaire. In the prospective study, whole blood, serum and a nasopharyngeal or oropharyngeal swab were collected from each participant by mobile phlebotomists. Prospective study participants could optionally give additional blood draws and questionnaires over an approximately 2-month period. Blood samples from the prospective study were shipped frozen or at room temperature prior to DNA extraction. General conclusions and limits of the study: How much clinical and demographic metadata was included differed by source and by participant, and the metadata was provided uncurated.

The germline V gene encodes CDR1 KGHSH and CDR2 LQKENI. V is cut by 3 bases and J by 5 bases, and the space between the germline ends is 16 bases. The CDR3 goes from the cysteine to the phenylalanine over 15 residues. Here the CDR3 DNA is all that survives: 45 bases in frame from base 1. As for this clone: The target of this receptor is not known. No per-base quality is available; no much larger clone lies one base away.

The immunoSEQ Assay, a bias-controlled multiplex PCR, was used to amplify TCRbeta CDR3 regions from genomic DNA. From the authors' description of their analysis: The number of nucleated cells in each sample was estimated from the amplification of reference gene primers within the assay. To quantify the absolute abundance of each unique TCRbeta CDR3 rearrangement, sequence reads were collapsed and filtered. For each sample, productive Simpson clonality was calculated as the square root of Simpson's diversity index over productive rearrangements. The source is immuneACCESS, and TCRdb retained only in-frame sequences with V and J called. Part of the clones is not carried over; for the studies checked, unresolved V genes explain less than half of this, and the remainder is unexplained. V, J and clone size reflect that table, while D and trimming were determined from the DNA. The sample records a few hundred thousand clones, approximately 90% of which are singletons. Together, the top ten hold approximately 10% of the sample.

This TCR came from a man aged 18 to 35 with acute COVID-19. The chain is encoded by TRBV18 joined to TRBJ1-2, with a tentative D gene TRBD1 over 5 matching bases. Material for sequencing was PBMCs or T cells enriched from blood (not recorded which). The CDR3 corresponds to CASSPAGTGTYGYTF. The DNA reads as follows: TGTGCCAGCTCACCGGCGGGGACGGGGACTTATGGCTACACCTTC. With the portions outside the CDR3 filled from the reference TRBV18 and TRBJ1-2 genes, the complete variable region becomes NAGVMQNPRHLVRRRGQEARLRCSPMKGHSHVYWYRQLPEEGLKFMVYLQKENIIDESGMPKERFSAEFPKEGPSILRIQQVVRGDSAAYFCASSPAGTGTYGYTFGSGTRLTVV.